This T cell receptor beta chain was retrieved from a study of metastatic and nonmetastatic thyroid tumors. About the study: It was across blood and tumor or nodule tissue from malignant and benign thyroid patients that repertoires were compared.

This clone has a count of ten or more. The antigen is unknown. Study outcomes and limitations: Reported TCR beta diversity, measured in blood and tumor, was significantly higher for malignant thyroid tumors than for benign nodules.

Patients were all untreated before their thyroid surgery. In the original processing: Differences in CDR3 between clinicopathological groups were drawn on to build a classifier intended to discriminate distant-metastatic papillary thyroid cancer patients. TCRdb re-called clones from the PCR reads using MiXCR. In this record, the V and J calls reflect TCRdb's handling and not the investigators' own analysis. The table has approximately 58,000 clones, about 20% seen once. The clonotype comes from a female donor with papillary thyroid cancer or a benign thyroid nodule (not recorded which). Some clones in this sample may be carry-over from other donors' samples. The material sequenced was blood.

The CDR3 DNA is TGTGCCAGCAGTCCCCATACCCAAGAGACCCAGTACTTC. Translating it yields CASSPHTQETQYF. The chain couples TRBV28 to TRBJ2-5, with D unresolved. Germline CDR1 MDHEN, CDR2 SYDVKM. The germline V and J ends were trimmed by 5 bases and 1 base, with 8 bases remaining between them. The CDR3 sequence is 13 residues long.